The 30 T cell receptor beta chains listed next were all sequenced from one sample in a study of control samples from healthy donors and cancer patients. The data were produced by immunoSEQ multiplex PCR, yet TCRdb's version contains in-frame clones alone and is incomplete. The table has about 28,000 clones, about nine tenths seen once. The sequenced sample consisted of PBMCs. The source is a man over 45 with lung cancer.

DNA for the CDR3: TGTGCCAGCTCGGAAAGGGAGGGAAACACCATATATTTT. The encoded protein is CASSEREGNTIYF. This chain links TRBV18 with TRBJ1-3; D unresolved. V was cut by 6 bases and J by 4 bases, with 10 bases left in between. There are 13 residues in the CDR3. The germline V gene has CDR1 KGHSH and CDR2 LQKENI. Full variable domain (rest looked up from reference TRBV18 and TRBJ1-3): NAGVMQNPRHLVRRRGQEARLRCSPMKGHSHVYWYRQLPEEGLKFMVYLQKENIIDESGMPKERFSAEFPKEGPSILRIQQVVRGDSAAYFCASSEREGNTIYFGEGSWLTVV.

The count of this clone is one. The chain employs TRBV27 and TRBJ2-1; D may be TRBD1 (5 bases). Trimming shortened V by 5 bases and J by 2 bases, and 22 bases separated the two germline ends. The CDR3 is 18 residues long. Germline assignment: CDR1 MNHEY and CDR2 SMNVEV (reference sequence). DNA of the CDR3: TGTGCCAGCAGTCCCTCACCTCGACAGCTCTTAGCCTACAATGAGCAGTTCTTC. It is translated as CASSPSPRQLLAYNEQFF.

The chain employs TRBV19 and TRBJ2-1, with TRBD1 identical over 10 bases. This CDR3 is 15 amino acids long. The germline gives CDR1 LNHDA, CDR2 SQIVND (reference sequence). J was trimmed by 10 bases and V by 5 bases; bases with no gene match: 11. CDR3 nucleotide sequence: TGTGCCAGTAGTGATACCGGGACAGGGGTCGACGAGCAGTTCTTC. Encoded protein: CASSDTGTGVDEQFF. The whole variable domain, remainder taken from reference TRBV19 and TRBJ2-1, is DGGITQSPKYLFRKEGQNVTLSCEQNLNHDAMYWYRQDPGQGLRLIYYSQIVNDFQKGDIAEGYSVSREKKESFPLTVTSAQKNPTAFYLCASSDTGTGVDEQFFGPGTRLTVL.

The rearrangement uses TRBV30 and TRBJ1-2; perhaps TRBD1 as D (5 bases). The CDR3 contains 12 residues. The germline V gene has CDR1 GTSNPN and CDR2 SVGIG (reference sequence). Trimming removed 2 bases from V and 5 bases from J, with 9 bases in between. This chain's CDR3 is CAWSKGRYGYTF. In DNA, the CDR3 is TGTGCCTGGAGTAAGGGGAGGTATGGCTACACCTTC.

The rearrangement uses TRBV18 and TRBJ1-4; a possible D gene is TRBD1 (6 bases). The CDR3 length is 14 residues. Per the germline V gene, CDR1 is KGHSH and CDR2 is LQKENI. V lost 2 bases to trimming and J lost 6 bases, with 10 bases between them. The CDR3 here is CASSPGGGDEKLFF. CDR3 bases: TGTGCCAGCTCACCAGGGGGCGGGGATGAAAAACTGTTTTTT.

The chain combines TRBV7-3 with TRBJ2-3; TRBD2 matches 7 bases. The CDR3 contains 16 residues. Germline CDR1 SGHTA, CDR2 FQGTGA. After removal of 5 bases from V and 0 bases from J, the junction contained 8 bases not matched to a gene. Written as DNA, the CDR3 is TGTGCCAGCAGCCTAAACAGCGGGGAGAGCACAGATACGCAGTATTTT. It encodes CASSLNSGESTDTQYF. The whole variable domain, remainder taken from reference TRBV7-3 and TRBJ2-3, is GAGVSQTPSNKVTEKGKYVELRCDPISGHTALYWYRQSLGQGPEFLIYFQGTGAADDSGLPNDRFFAVRPEGSVSTLKIQRTERGDSAVYLCASSLNSGESTDTQYFGPGTRLTVL.

This chain connects TRBV6-5 to TRBJ1-6, with D perhaps matching TRBD1 (6 bases). CDR3 length: 15 residues. Germline V gives CDR1 MNHEY, CDR2 SVGAGI. Trimming took off 6 bases at V and 7 bases at J, with 16 bases between the two ends. The CDR3 loop is CASRPPGTPNSPLHF. The DNA of the CDR3 is TGTGCCAGCAGACCCCCCGGGACACCGAATTCACCCCTCCACTTT.

The chain employs TRBV7-2 and TRBJ2-1, with 7 bases aligning to TRBD1. V shed 0 bases and J 9 bases; nucleotides not matched to a gene: 20. The CDR3 sequence is 19 residues long. Germline V gene data show CDR1 as SGHTA and CDR2 as FQGNSA. This CDR3 is CASSLADRVLGEGLGEQFF. The CDR3 coding sequence is TGTGCCAGCAGCTTAGCCGACAGGGTACTCGGAGAAGGGCTCGGTGAGCAGTTCTTC.

V is TRBV4-3 and J is TRBJ1-2, with 7 bases lining up with TRBD1. CDR1 LGHNA and CDR2 YSLEER come from the germline V gene. The CDR3 totals 15 residues. V trimming: 3 bases; J trimming: 3 bases; junction bases outside the gene matches: 7. Written as DNA, the CDR3 is TGCGCCAGCAGCCAGAACAGGGGAATGGACTATGGCTACACCTTC. Its translation is CASSQNRGMDYGYTF.

V and J are TRBV6-2 or TRBV6-3 and TRBJ2-2; TRBD2 is a possible D gene (6 bases). This CDR3 is 14 amino acids long. V was shortened by 2 bases and J by 3 bases, with 7 bases between the two germline ends. Germline assignment: CDR1 MNHEY and CDR2 SVGEGT. In DNA form, the CDR3 reads TGTGCCAGCAGTTACGGGGGGTACACCGGGGAGCTGTTTTTT. This codes for CASSYGGYTGELFF.

The chain is built from TRBV7-9 and TRBJ2-3; D is unresolved. Germline V gives CDR1 SEHNR, CDR2 FQNEAQ (reference sequence). Trimming stripped 0 bases from V and 5 bases from J, with 9 bases between. This CDR3 has 14 amino acids. The CDR3 DNA sequence: TGTGCCAGCAGCTTAGCGCCGACGGAAGATACGCAGTATTTT. Protein: CASSLAPTEDTQYF. The full variable domain, rest sourced from reference TRBV7-9 and TRBJ2-3, is DTGVSQNPRHKITKRGQNVTFRCDPISEHNRLYWYRQTLGQGPEFLTYFQNEAQLEKSRLLSDRFSAERPKGSFSTLEIQRTEQGDSAMYLCASSLAPTEDTQYFGPGTRLTVL.

This chain joins TRBV29-1 and TRBJ1-2; 7 bases agree with TRBD1. Per the germline V gene, CDR1 is SQVTM and CDR2 is ANQGSEA. V was pared by 0 bases and J by 7 bases, with 14 bases of the junction left unmatched. There are 16 residues in the CDR3. Here the CDR3 DNA reads TGCAGCGTTGAAGAGGGCGTCGGGGCAGGGGGAAGTGGCTACACCTTC. Its translation: CSVEEGVGAGGSGYTF.

The chain combines TRBV7-9 with TRBJ1-1; D is ambiguous. The germline V gene encodes CDR1 SEHNR and CDR2 FQNEAQ (reference sequence). The CDR3 extends over 14 amino acids. The germline V and J ends were trimmed by 3 bases and 1 base, with 9 bases remaining between them. The CDR3 nucleotides read TGTGCCAGCAGCTTGGGCCAAGAGAACACTGAAGCTTTCTTT. It specifies CASSLGQENTEAFF.

The V and J genes are TRBV7-9 and TRBJ2-3; D is possibly TRBD1 or TRBD2 (5 bases each). Per the germline V gene, CDR1 is SEHNR and CDR2 is FQNEAQ (reference sequence). The length of the CDR3 is 14 residues. With 5 bases removed from V and 6 bases from J, the gap between germline ends came to 15 bases. In DNA form, the CDR3 reads TGTGCCAGCAGCCCCGGGACCGCCGTGGATACGCAGTATTTT. This sequence encodes CASSPGTAVDTQYF.

The chain is built from TRBV5-4 and TRBJ1-1; D unclear. Germline values: CDR1 SGHNT, CDR2 YYREEE (reference sequence). Trimming stripped 0 bases from V and 0 bases from J, with 6 bases between. The CDR3 is made up of 14 amino acids. The CDR3 DNA is TGTGCCAGCAGCTTGGACGGCATGAACACTGAAGCTTTCTTT. Its protein product is CASSLDGMNTEAFF.

The rearrangement uses TRBV10-3 and TRBJ1-1; the D gene is possibly TRBD1 (6 bases). Trimming took off 5 bases at V and 6 bases at J, with 13 bases between the two ends. This CDR3 comprises 13 residues. Germline CDR1 and CDR2: ENHRY and SYGVKD. CDR3 amino acids: CAISQQGDAEAFF. The CDR3 bases are TGTGCCATCAGTCAACAGGGCGACGCTGAAGCTTTCTTT.

This clone was counted between two and nine times. The chain joins TRBV28 to TRBJ1-2; 7 bases are a match to TRBD1. The germline V gene has CDR1 MDHEN and CDR2 SYDVKM. The CDR3 consists of 14 residues. V lost 4 bases, J lost 7 bases, and 9 bases stayed unmatched. DNA for the CDR3: TGTGCCAGCAGTTCACAGGGGTTTGAGGGTGGCTACACCTTC. It is translated as CASSSQGFEGGYTF.

The chain employs TRBV25-1 and TRBJ2-7; D may correspond to TRBD1 or TRBD2 (7 bases each). CDR3 length: 15 amino acids. Germline loops: CDR1 MGHDK, CDR2 SYGVNS. V was shortened by 6 bases and J by 3 bases, with 18 bases between the two germline ends. The CDR3 DNA reads as TGTGCCAGCAGGGCAGGGGGGGGACAGTTCTACGAGCAGTACTTC. As protein: CASRAGGGQFYEQYF.

The chain combines TRBV20-1 with TRBJ2-7, with D perhaps given as TRBD1 or TRBD2 (5 bases each). Germline values: CDR1 DFQATT, CDR2 SNEGSKA (reference sequence). This CDR3 is built from 14 residues. The V gene lost 3 bases and the J gene lost 3 bases, with 15 bases spanning the gap. CDR3 amino acids: CSASATGPFYEQYF. As DNA, the CDR3 is TGCAGTGCTAGTGCTACGGGGCCCTTCTACGAGCAGTACTTC.

The V gene is TRBV19, the J gene TRBJ1-5; D remains unclear. The ends were cut back, 1 base at V and 0 bases at J, with 7 bases in the middle. Germline CDR1 reads LNHDA; CDR2 reads SQIVND (reference sequence). The CDR3 runs to 15 residues. For the CDR3, the DNA is TGTGCCAGTAGTATAGGTCACTATAGCAATCAGCCCCAGCATTTT. Its protein is CASSIGHYSNQPQHF.

The rearrangement links TRBV12-3 or TRBV12-4 to TRBJ1-2; tentative D call: TRBD1 (5 bases). With 6 bases removed from V and 4 bases from J, the gap between germline ends came to 12 bases. The CDR3 sequence is 13 residues long. The CDR3 is CASSEVQGYGYTF. Here the CDR3 DNA reads TGTGCCAGCAGCGAGGTCCAGGGCTATGGCTACACCTTC.

This clone was seen just once. This chain connects TRBV6-1 to TRBJ1-6; D is unclear. The V end lost 5 bases, the J end lost 9 bases, and 17 bases lay between the germline ends. Germline V gene sequence: CDR1 MNHNS, CDR2 SASEGT. This CDR3 has 15 amino acids. CDR3 nucleotide sequence: TGTGCCAGCAGTCCGGGGTCGGGCATAAGTTCACCCCTCCACTTT. Translated: CASSPGSGISSPLHF.

CDR3 nucleotide sequence: TGTGCCAGCAGCTTGGACAGCGACTCTGGAAACACCATATATTTT. Residues: CASSLDSDSGNTIYF. The rearrangement links TRBV5-4 to TRBJ1-3; D remains ambiguous. The V and J ends lost 0 bases and 0 bases respectively, with 7 bases between them. The length of the CDR3 is 15 residues. Germline V gene data show CDR1 as SGHNT and CDR2 as YYREEE (reference sequence).

The genes are TRBV30 and TRBJ1-4, with D uncertain. Trimming removed 0 bases from V and 7 bases from J, with 15 bases in between. Germline V gene lookup returns CDR1 GTSNPN and CDR2 SVGIG (reference sequence). The length of the CDR3 is 15 residues. CDR3 amino acids: CAWSVSGSASEKLFF. The CDR3 DNA reads as TGTGCCTGGAGTGTCAGTGGTAGTGCTTCTGAAAAACTGTTTTTT.

The chain combines TRBV6-4 with TRBJ2-1; the D is unclear. CDR3 size: 13 residues. Trimming pared 6 bases from V and 4 bases from J, leaving 10 bases between. Per the germline V gene, CDR1 is MRHNA and CDR2 is SNTAGT. DNA of the CDR3: TGTGCCAGCAGGCCAGACTTTTACAATGAGCAGTTCTTC. Amino acids: CASRPDFYNEQFF.

The rearrangement links TRBV9 to TRBJ1-5; no firm D call. Germline V gene lookup returns CDR1 SGDLS and CDR2 YYNGEE. There are 15 residues in the CDR3. V gave up 3 bases and J gave up 0 bases, with 10 bases separating them. The CDR3 DNA follows: TGTGCCAGCAGCGGCGCGGGTCATAGCAATCAGCCCCAGCATTTT. As protein: CASSGAGHSNQPQHF.

V gene TRBV11-2 combines with J gene TRBJ1-5; D gene unclear. With 3 bases removed from V and 1 base from J, the gap between germline ends came to 13 bases. The CDR3 covers 16 residues. Germline V gives CDR1 SGHAT, CDR2 FQNNGV. The CDR3 reads CASSFDGPSSNQPQHF. CDR3 in DNA: TGTGCCAGCAGCTTTGACGGTCCCTCGAGCAATCAGCCCCAGCATTTT.

This chain joins TRBV3-1 (or the pseudogene TRBV3-2) and TRBJ2-5; no definite D call. CDR3 length: 12 amino acids. Trimming removed 1 base at V and 8 bases at J, with 8 bases between. Germline values: CDR1 LGHDT, CDR2 YNNKEL (reference sequence). The CDR3 loop is CASSQGKGTQYF. The CDR3 bases are TGTGCCAGCAGCCAAGGGAAAGGTACCCAGTACTTC.

CDR3 bases: TGTGCCAGTACCCAAGGGGGAAACACCATATATTTT. It is translated as CASTQGGNTIYF. V gene TRBV2 combines with J gene TRBJ1-3; D gene ambiguous. The germline V gene encodes CDR1 SNHLY and CDR2 FYNNEI. The CDR3 runs to 12 residues. V shed 9 bases and J shed 4 bases, with 10 bases lying between them.

This clone was seen only once. The V and J genes are TRBV30 and TRBJ1-6; D remains ambiguous. This CDR3 has 17 residues. V was pared by 1 base and J by 7 bases, with 20 bases between. Germline CDR1 is GTSNPN and CDR2 is SVGIG (reference sequence). CDR3 sequence (DNA): TGTGCCTGGAGTGACCGAGCCCCGGGCAGTAGGAATTCACCCCTCCACTTT. This encodes CAWSDRAPGSRNSPLHF. Combining the CDR3 with reference TRBV30 and TRBJ1-6 gives the whole variable domain SQTIHQWPATLVQPVGSPLSLECTVEGTSNPNLYWYRQAAGRGLQLLFYSVGIGQISSEVPQNLSASRPQDRQFILSSKKLLLSDSGFYLCAWSDRAPGSRNSPLHFGNGTRLTVT.